This entry features one T cell receptor (delta chain) sequence. The sample holds a few counts of this clone. The specificity of this receptor is unknown. The TCRdb protein comes from a much larger clone and disagrees with this DNA's translation at residue 3, likely due to a read error; the protein given here is derived from the DNA. CDR1 and CDR2 were assigned from the germline V gene as TSWWSYY and QGS. Inclusive of the bounding cysteine and phenylalanine, the CDR3 is 21 residues long. Only the CDR3 DNA is retained, 63 bases long and in frame from the first base. This sample was taken from a study of γδ T cells in repeated Plasmodium falciparum infection (dated by TCRdb to 2020 to 2023). Study-wide context: Malian children exposed to intense seasonal malaria transmission were enrolled in the natural-infection arm and compared with Australian children matched for age and gender. Five malaria-naive U.S. adults underwent four controlled human malaria infections by bites from P. falciparum NF54-infected Anopheles stephensi mosquitoes over about 640 days. Samples from controlled-infection subjects were taken at baseline, just before selected infections, and 21 days after each infection. Malian gammadelta TCR repertoires were analysed cross-sectionally during no-transmission periods and were analysed longitudinally across acute febrile malaria episodes. Using both natural infection in Mali and controlled human malaria infection, the study looked at the way repeated Plasmodium falciparum infection shapes the human gammadelta T cell repertoire.

What the authors observed across the whole study: Vgamma9/Vdelta2+ TCR repertoires showed a highly stable polyclonal repertoire over time and infection, with many inter-individual overlapping TCRgamma sequences. Generalizability was limited because the Malian cohort was drawn from a small rural village of predominantly one ethnic group. Analysis of inter-individual variability in gammadelta T cell responses was limited by the small size of the controlled-infection cohort. Compared with Australian children, Malian children appeared to have Vdelta2-negative gammadelta TCR repertoires that were more clonally expanded, less diverse and less shared. Repeated controlled infections appeared to drive waves of new clonotype selection in Vdelta2-negative, largely Vdelta1+, gammadelta TCR repertoires.

Libraries were constructed by multiplex PCR. The sample was run on an Illumina MiSeq. Each sorted gammadelta T cell sample was sequenced for both the TCR gamma (TRG) and TCR delta (TRD) chains. The paper's processing steps were these. Repertoire analyses included clonotype tree plots, accumulated frequency of the top 20 clonotypes, diversity index (DI) and D75 metrics. TCRdb called clones afresh from the public reads with CATT; identical DNA rows were later merged. What appears here as the V and J calls and clone size reflects TCRdb's work, not the paper's. The sample table lists tens of thousands of delta-chain clones, around 1.7% of them with a count of one. Approximately 16% of the sample is taken by the ten largest. For bulk TCR repertoire analysis, Vgamma9/Vdelta2+ and Vdelta2-negative gammadelta T cell populations were isolated by flow sorting from peripheral blood mononuclear cells.

The material sequenced was gamma-delta T cells from blood. The rearrangement joined TRDV1 to TRDJ1, with 9 middle bases fitting TRDD3. This TCR was recovered from a pool of human donors (malaria-infected and uninfected, not separated). CDR3 loop: CAPGEGTLRPARWGISDKLIF. The DNA sequence is given as TGTGCTCCTGGGGAGGGAACCCTTCGCCCTGCTAGGTGGGGGATAAGCGATAAACTCATCTTT.